This TCR beta chain was recovered during a study of response to subunit inactivated influenza vaccine. TCRdb reprocessed the RT-PCR reads via MiXCR and lists one record per CDR3 protein. This table has a few hundred thousand distinct CDR3 sequences, approximately 11% appearing once. Study-wide results and caveats: Researchers suggested that each seasonal influenza vaccination recruits few new T cells.

J gave up 4 bases and V 6 bases, and 10 bases lay outside the gene matches. Germline assignment: CDR1 MNHEY and CDR2 SVGEGT. This CDR3 comprises 15 residues. Note on this clonotype: Its antigen is unidentified.

This clonotype was obtained from a man in his forties or fifties who received an inactivated influenza vaccine. The sequencing used PBMCs from blood, collected roughly 46 days after vaccination. The chain combines TRBV6-2 or TRBV6-3 with TRBJ2-7; 9 nucleotides align to TRBD1. CDR3 protein: CASRQPGQGVYEQYF. CDR3 nucleotide sequence: TGTGCCAGCAGACAGCCGGGACAGGGCGTATACGAGCAGTACTTC.